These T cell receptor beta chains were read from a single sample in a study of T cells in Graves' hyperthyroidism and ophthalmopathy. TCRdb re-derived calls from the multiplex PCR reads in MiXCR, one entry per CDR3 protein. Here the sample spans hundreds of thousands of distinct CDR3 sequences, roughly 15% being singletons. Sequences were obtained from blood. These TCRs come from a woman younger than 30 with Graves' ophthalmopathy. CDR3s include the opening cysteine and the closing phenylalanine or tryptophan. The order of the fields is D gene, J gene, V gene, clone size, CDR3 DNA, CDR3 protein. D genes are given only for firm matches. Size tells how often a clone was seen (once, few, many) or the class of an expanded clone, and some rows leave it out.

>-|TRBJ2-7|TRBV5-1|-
TGCGCCAGCAGCTCCCAGGTCAGGGGCTACGAGCAGTACTTC
CASSSQVRGYEQYF
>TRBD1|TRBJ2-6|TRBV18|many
TGTGCCAGCTCAAACCCGGGACAGGCCAGCTCTGGGGCCAACGTCCTGACTTTC
CASSNPGQASSGANVLTF
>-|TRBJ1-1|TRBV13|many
TGTGCCAGCACATGGACGCGGGGGCTGAACACTGAAGCTTTCTTT
CASTWTRGLNTEAFF
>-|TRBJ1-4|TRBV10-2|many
TGCGCCAGCAGGAACACAGGGAATGAAAAACTGTTTTTT
CASRNTGNEKLFF
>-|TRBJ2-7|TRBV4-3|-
TGCGCCAGCAGCCAAGATCCCCGCATAGAGGGAATCCACGAGCAGTACTTC
CASSQDPRIEGIHEQYF
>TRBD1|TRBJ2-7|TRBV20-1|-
TGCAGTGCTAGGAACAGGGGCCCATCCTACGAGCAGTACTTC
CSARNRGPSYEQYF
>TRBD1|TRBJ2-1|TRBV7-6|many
TGTGCCAGCAGCTTAGGGGACAGGGGAAATGAGCAGTTCTTC
CASSLGDRGNEQFF
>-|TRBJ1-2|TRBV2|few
TGTGCCAGCAACGAGACGGAAAAGGCTAACTATGGCTACACCTTC
CASNETEKANYGYTF
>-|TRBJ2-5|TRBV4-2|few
TGTGCCAGCAGCTGGGGGGGCTCAAGAGGAGAGACCCAGTACTTC
CASSWGGSRGETQYF
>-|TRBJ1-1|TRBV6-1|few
TGTGCCAGCAGTGGGGTCCGGGAGAACACTGAAGCTTTCTTT
CASSGVRENTEAFF
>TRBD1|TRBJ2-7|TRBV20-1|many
TGCAGTGCCGACGGGACAGGATTCTACGAGCAGTACTTC
CSADGTGFYEQYF
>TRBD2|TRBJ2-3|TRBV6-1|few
TGTGCCAGCAGTGAAGTCGGACTAGCGGGGCCGAGCACAGATACGCAGTATTTT
CASSEVGLAGPSTDTQYF
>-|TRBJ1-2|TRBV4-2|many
TGTGCCAGTTCGGGTATTGATGGCTATGGCTACACCTTC
CASSGIDGYGYTF
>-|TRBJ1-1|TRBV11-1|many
TGTGCCAGCAGCTTAATGAGTGGGAGGGCTGAAGCTTTCTTT
CASSLMSGRAEAFF
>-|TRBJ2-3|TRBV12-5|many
TGTGCTAGTGGTTCGGGACAACCCACAGATACGCAGTATTTT
CASGSGQPTDTQYF
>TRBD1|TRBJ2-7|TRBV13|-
TGTGCCAGCAGCACCCTGACAGGGGGCTCCTACGAGCAGTACTTC
CASSTLTGGSYEQYF
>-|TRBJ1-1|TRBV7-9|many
TGTGCCAGCAGCCCGCCTGGGGGCACTGAAGCTTTCTTT
CASSPPGGTEAFF
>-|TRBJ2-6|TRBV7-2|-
TGTGCCAGCAGCTTAGGGTCAGTTGGGGCCAACGTCCTGACTTTC
CASSLGSVGANVLTF
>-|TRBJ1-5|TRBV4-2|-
TGTGCCAGCAGCCAAGATGGGGATCAGCCCCAGCATTTT
CASSQDGDQPQHF
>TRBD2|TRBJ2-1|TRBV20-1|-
TGCAGTGCTAGAGGGACTAGCGCCTACAATGAGCAGTTCTTC
CSARGTSAYNEQFF
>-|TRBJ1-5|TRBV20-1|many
TGCAGTGCTAGAAAACAGAGTAATCAGCCCCAGCATTTT
CSARKQSNQPQHF
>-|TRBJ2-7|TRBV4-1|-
TGCGCCAGCAGCCAACTTACTACAGGGACCTACGAGCAGTACTTC
CASSQLTTGTYEQYF
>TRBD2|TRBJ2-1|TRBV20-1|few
TGCAGTGCAGCGGGGACTAGCGGGAGAATTGGCTACAATGAGCAGTTCTTC
CSAAGTSGRIGYNEQFF
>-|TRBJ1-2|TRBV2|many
TGTGCCAGCAGTGAAGACCATGGCTACACCTTC
CASSEDHGYTF
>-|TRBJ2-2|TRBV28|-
TGTGCCAGCTATCGGGGAGGAACCGGGGAGCTGTTTTTT
CASYRGGTGELFF
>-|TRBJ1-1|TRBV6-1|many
TGTGCCAGCAGTGAAATATATTTTGCAGGGGTGAGCACTGAAGCTTTCTTT
CASSEIYFAGVSTEAFF
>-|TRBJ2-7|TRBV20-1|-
TGCAGTGCTAGAGATTTAGCGCGGGAACATATCCACGAGCAGTACTTC
CSARDLAREHIHEQYF
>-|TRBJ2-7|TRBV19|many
TGTGCCAGTAGTATAGTTCTGACTGGAAACTACGAGCAGTACTTC
CASSIVLTGNYEQYF
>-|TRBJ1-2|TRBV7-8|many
TGTGCCAGCAGCTTATTCACGGCTAACTATGGCTACACCTTC
CASSLFTANYGYTF
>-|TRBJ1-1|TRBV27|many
TGTGCCAGCAGTTGGGGGGCAGATTTCGGCGCTTTCTTT
CASSWGADFGAFF